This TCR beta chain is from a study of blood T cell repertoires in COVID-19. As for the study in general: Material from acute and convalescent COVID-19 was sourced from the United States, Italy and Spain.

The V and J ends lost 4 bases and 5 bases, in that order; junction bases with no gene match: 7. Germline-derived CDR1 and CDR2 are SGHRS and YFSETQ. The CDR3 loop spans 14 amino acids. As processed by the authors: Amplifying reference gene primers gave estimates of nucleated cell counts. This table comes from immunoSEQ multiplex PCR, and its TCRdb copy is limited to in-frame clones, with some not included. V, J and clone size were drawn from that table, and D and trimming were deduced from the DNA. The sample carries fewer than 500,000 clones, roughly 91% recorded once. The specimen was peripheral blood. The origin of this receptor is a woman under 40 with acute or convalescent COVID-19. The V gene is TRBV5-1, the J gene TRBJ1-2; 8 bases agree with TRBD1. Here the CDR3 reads CASSPDRGAYGYTF. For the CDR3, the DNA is TGCGCCAGCAGCCCAGACAGGGGAGCGTATGGCTACACCTTC.